The 29 T cell receptor beta chains listed next were all sequenced from one sample in a study of Ad26.COV2.S vaccination and SARS-CoV-2 variants. The treatment here: over 15 received Ad26.COV2.S at low or high dose, single or two shots; five or six received placebo; per-sample allocation not given. Day 63 following the first vaccine or placebo injection was when the samples were taken. Here immunoSEQ multiplex PCR was the method, and the copy in TCRdb shows in-frame clones only, minus some. The sample yields about 350,000 clones, about 87% seen once. The sequencing used peripheral blood, collected in a trial of Ad26.COV2.S vaccine versus placebo. The receptors were sampled from a person between 18 and 65 years old who received the Ad26.COV2.S COVID-19 vaccine or a placebo.

The chain links TRBV28 to TRBJ1-2, with 7 bases identical to TRBD1. The germline V gene has CDR1 MDHEN and CDR2 SYDVKM. The length of the CDR3 is 14 residues. V lost 6 bases, J lost 6 bases, and 10 bases stayed unmatched. In DNA form, the CDR3 reads TGTGCCAGCAGCCTAGGGGGCCAGGGGGATGGCTACACCTTC. This translates into CASSLGGQGDGYTF.

The chain employs TRBV7-2 and TRBJ1-2; weak D call: TRBD1 (5 bases). The ends were cut back, 5 bases at V and 5 bases at J, with 15 bases in the middle. The CDR3 runs 14 residues. Germline values: CDR1 SGHTA, CDR2 FQGNSA. The CDR3 region is CASSTSEGRYGYTF. The CDR3 DNA reads as TGTGCCAGCAGCACCTCGGAGGGGAGGTATGGCTACACCTTC.

The chain recombines TRBV29-1 with TRBJ2-7; 11 positions agree with TRBD1. The V gene end was trimmed by 6 bases and the J gene end by 6 bases; junction bases not matched to a gene: 10. Germline V gives CDR1 SQVTM, CDR2 ANQGSEA. The CDR3 sequence is 14 residues long. The CDR3 reads CSVAGQGARGEQYF. CDR3 DNA sequence: TGCAGCGTGGCTGGACAGGGGGCTAGGGGCGAGCAGTACTTC.

The chain carries TRBV27 and TRBJ2-7; the D is unclear. Between the trimmed V and J ends, which lost 6 bases and 3 bases, there was a span of 12 bases. The CDR3 consists of 13 residues. The germline CDR1 and CDR2 sequences are MNHEY and SMNVEV (reference sequence). The CDR3 sequence: CASSSAPSYEQYF. DNA of the CDR3: TGTGCCAGCAGCTCGGCTCCTAGCTACGAGCAGTACTTC.

The chain has TRBV7-3 and TRBJ2-1; TRBD1 or TRBD2 may be the D gene (5 bases each). Deletions cut 2 bases from V and 12 bases from J, with 11 bases between. CDR1 is SGHTA, CDR2 FQGTGA, per germline. The CDR3 loop spans 12 amino acids. The CDR3 loop reads CASSLEVGGQFF. The CDR3 DNA follows: TGTGCCAGCAGCTTAGAAGTTGGGGGGCAGTTCTTC.

This chain uses TRBV15 with TRBJ2-7; 13 positions agree with TRBD2. V shed 0 bases, J shed 0 bases, and the junction held 8 bases outside the gene matches. Germline assignment: CDR1 LNHNV and CDR2 YYDKDF (reference sequence). The CDR3 sequence is 19 residues long. DNA of the CDR3: TGTGCCACCAGCAGAGATTGGACTAGCGGGAGCTCATACTCCTACGAGCAGTACTTC. Residues: CATSRDWTSGSSYSYEQYF.

This clone has just one count. J is TRBJ2-5 and V is TRBV5-1; D ambiguous. Germline CDR1 SGHRS, CDR2 YFSETQ. V lost 0 bases to trimming and J lost 5 bases, with 11 bases between them. The CDR3 contains 14 residues. The CDR3 DNA reads as TGCGCCAGCAGCTTGGAAGGGCCTATGGAGACCCAGTACTTC. It specifies CASSLEGPMETQYF.

In its sample, this clone was seen a few times. The chain carries TRBV5-4 and TRBJ2-7, with D unclear. The germline CDR1 and CDR2 sequences are SGHNT and YYREEE (reference sequence). The CDR3 is 11 residues long. V lost 3 bases to trimming and J lost 2 bases, with 3 bases between them. CDR3 in amino acids: CASSSTYEQYF. CDR3 DNA sequence: TGTGCCAGCAGCTCCACCTACGAGCAGTACTTC. Based on the CDR3 plus reference TRBV5-4 and TRBJ2-7, the full variable domain is ETGVTQSPTHLIKTRGQQVTLRCSSQSGHNTVSWYQQALGQGPQFIFQYYREEENGRGNFPPRFSGLQFPNYSSELNVNALELDDSALYLCASSSTYEQYFGPGTRLTVT.

The J gene is TRBJ1-4, the V gene TRBV21-1. TRBV21-1 is reported as a pseudogene. The CDR3 spans 15 residues. The CDR3 nucleotides are TGTGCCAGCATCCTCAAATGGGGACGACGGGAAAAACTGTTTTTT. It is translated as CASILKWGRREKLFF.

The CDR3: CASSYLANYGYTF. The CDR3 DNA sequence: TGTGCCAGCAGTTACCTGGCCAACTATGGCTACACCTTC. This chain uses TRBV6-5 with TRBJ1-2; D not resolved. The CDR3 extends over 13 amino acids. Trimming shortened V by 2 bases and J by 2 bases, and 6 bases separated the two germline ends. The germline gives CDR1 MNHEY, CDR2 SVGAGI.

In its sample, this clone was seen a few times. V and J are TRBV6-5 and TRBJ1-4; D gene unclear. CDR3 length: 12 amino acids. Germline V gene lookup returns CDR1 MNHEY and CDR2 SVGAGI. V was pared by 5 bases and J by 7 bases, with 8 bases between. The CDR3 sequence is CASSQKFEKLFF. Here the CDR3 DNA reads TGTGCCAGCAGTCAAAAGTTTGAAAAACTGTTTTTT.

This clone was seen a single time. The chain uses TRBV7-2 and TRBJ1-4; D unresolved. V was cut by 5 bases and J by 3 bases, with 7 bases left in between. Germline V gene data show CDR1 as SGHTA and CDR2 as FQGNSA. The CDR3 length is 13 residues. The DNA for the CDR3 is TGTGCCAGCAGCAGGGCTCCTAATGAAAAACTGTTTTTT. Encoded protein: CASSRAPNEKLFF.

The chain recombines TRBV7-9 with TRBJ1-1; D is uncertain. CDR3 length: 15 amino acids. Germline lookup yields CDR1 SEHNR and CDR2 FQNEAQ (reference sequence). With 5 bases removed from V and 1 base from J, the gap between germline ends came to 14 bases. This CDR3 reads CASSPPRAENTEAFF. The DNA for the CDR3 is TGTGCCAGCAGCCCGCCCCGGGCAGAGAACACTGAAGCTTTCTTT.

The rearrangement links TRBV5-1 to TRBJ1-6; possible D gene TRBD1, 6 bases. The CDR3 length is 16 residues. CDR1 SGHRS and CDR2 YFSETQ come from the germline V gene. V was cut by 2 bases and J by 14 bases, with 23 bases left in between. The DNA of the CDR3 is TGCGCCAGCAGCTTAGCGGCACAGGGCTTCAAAGGGGCCCTCCACTTT. It codes for CASSLAAQGFKGALHF. The full variable domain, with the rest looked up from reference TRBV5-1 and TRBJ1-6, is KAGVTQTPRYLIKTRGQQVTLSCSPISGHRSVSWYQQTPGQGLQFLFEYFSETQRNKGNFPGRFSGRQFSNSRSEMNVSTLELGDSALYLCASSLAAQGFKGALHFGNGTRLTVT.

This sequence joins TRBV14 and TRBJ2-7; D may be TRBD1 or TRBD2 (5 bases each). This CDR3 contains 15 residues. Germline V gene sequence: CDR1 SGHDN, CDR2 FVKESK. The V end was cut by 3 bases, the J end by 2 bases, with 14 bases between. In DNA form, the CDR3 reads TGTGCCAGCAGCCATTGGGACCGAGGAGCCTACGAGCAGTACTTC. This codes for CASSHWDRGAYEQYF.

This chain uses TRBV9 with TRBJ2-2; 7 bases match TRBD1. The CDR3 sequence is 18 residues long. Per germline, CDR1 SGDLS and CDR2 YYNGEE. V shed 4 bases and J 0 bases; nucleotides not matched to a gene: 12. The CDR3 sequence: CASSTPGVGTANTGELFF. The CDR3 bases are TGTGCCAGCAGCACCCCTGGTGTTGGGACAGCGAACACCGGGGAGCTGTTTTTT.

The chain couples TRBV9 to TRBJ2-7; a possible D gene is TRBD1 (6 bases). The CDR3 consists of 14 residues. CDR1 is SGDLS, CDR2 YYNGEE, per germline. V was shortened by 3 bases and J by 2 bases, with 12 bases between the two germline ends. The CDR3 spells CASSGRQAPYEQYF. The CDR3 DNA follows: TGTGCCAGCAGCGGAAGACAGGCGCCCTACGAGCAGTACTTC.

This chain uses TRBV4-3 with TRBJ2-7; no clear D gene. CDR1 and CDR2 (germline): LGHNA, YSLEER. Trimming shortened V by 1 base and J by 3 bases, and 10 bases separated the two germline ends. This CDR3 has 14 residues. In nucleotides, the CDR3 is TGCGCCAGCAGCCAAGGTCACACTAACTACGAGCAGTACTTC. This sequence encodes CASSQGHTNYEQYF.

The chain couples TRBV5-1 to TRBJ2-1; 7 positions agree with TRBD2. The ends lost 0 bases at V and 1 base at J; junction bases unmatched: 7. Germline-derived CDR1 and CDR2 are SGHRS and YFSETQ. This CDR3 region has 17 residues. CDR3 nucleotide sequence: TGCGCCAGCAGCTTGGGGACTAGGCCTCTATCCTACAATGAGCAGTTCTTC. This gives the protein CASSLGTRPLSYNEQFF. Supplemented by reference TRBV5-1 and TRBJ2-1, the full variable domain reads KAGVTQTPRYLIKTRGQQVTLSCSPISGHRSVSWYQQTPGQGLQFLFEYFSETQRNKGNFPGRFSGRQFSNSRSEMNVSTLELGDSALYLCASSLGTRPLSYNEQFFGPGTRLTVL.

The genes are TRBV5-1 and TRBJ2-6, with 10 nucleotides matching TRBD2. V was pared by 0 bases and J by 0 bases, with 6 bases of the junction left unmatched. The germline V gene encodes CDR1 SGHRS and CDR2 YFSETQ. The CDR3 covers 19 residues. CDR3 sequence reads: CASSLEGLAIPSGANVLTF. CDR3 bases: TGCGCCAGCAGCTTGGAGGGACTAGCGATCCCCTCTGGGGCCAACGTCCTGACTTTC.

This clone has a handful of counts. This sequence joins TRBV27 and TRBJ2-7; unclear D gene. Germline V gene sequence: CDR1 MNHEY, CDR2 SMNVEV (reference sequence). The CDR3 contains 14 residues. V lost 6 bases to trimming and J lost 0 bases, with 12 bases between them. In DNA, the CDR3 is TGTGCCAGCAGAACGACCCTTGTCTCCTACGAGCAGTACTTC. Its translation is CASRTTLVSYEQYF.

The chain joins TRBV4-2 to TRBJ2-1; TRBD2 matches at 13 bases. J gave up 4 bases and V 1 base, and 13 bases lay outside the gene matches. Germline CDR1 reads LGHNA; CDR2 reads YNFKEQ. The CDR3 extends over 20 amino acids. CDR3 loop: CASSQADSRILAGGYNEQFF. CDR3 DNA: TGTGCCAGCAGCCAAGCGGACTCGAGGATACTAGCGGGAGGGTACAATGAGCAGTTCTTC.

The rearrangement links TRBV29-1 to TRBJ2-6; D is possibly TRBD2 (6 bases). The germline gives CDR1 SQVTM, CDR2 ANQGSEA. This CDR3 contains 15 residues. V gave up 5 bases and J gave up 2 bases, with 13 bases separating them. The CDR3 nucleotides are TGCAGCGTTTTTATTTGGGGGGCTGGGGCCAACGTCCTGACTTTC. Its protein product is CSVFIWGAGANVLTF.

The chain has TRBV3-1 (or the pseudogene TRBV3-2) and TRBJ1-4, with TRBD1 matching 9 bases. V shed 3 bases, J shed 6 bases, and the junction held 8 bases outside the gene matches. Germline V gene data show CDR1 as LGHDT and CDR2 as YNNKEL (reference sequence). This CDR3 region has 16 residues. In nucleotides, the CDR3 is TGTGCCAGCAGCCAGGATTGGGGACAGGGTTATGAAAAACTGTTTTTT. Translating gives CASSQDWGQGYEKLFF.

This clone was seen once. The chain employs TRBV30 and TRBJ1-2; D gene uncertain. V shed 3 bases and J shed 2 bases, with 10 bases lying between them. The length of the CDR3 is 13 residues. Germline lookup yields CDR1 GTSNPN and CDR2 SVGIG (reference sequence). The DNA of the CDR3 is TGTGCCTGGAGGCCGGGCAGCAACTATGGCTACACCTTC. Protein product: CAWRPGSNYGYTF. The complete variable domain, with remaining parts taken from reference TRBV30 and TRBJ1-2, reads SQTIHQWPATLVQPVGSPLSLECTVEGTSNPNLYWYRQAAGRGLQLLFYSVGIGQISSEVPQNLSASRPQDRQFILSSKKLLLSDSGFYLCAWRPGSNYGYTFGSGTRLTVV.

The chain links TRBV7-9 to TRBJ2-7; maybe TRBD1 (6 bases). Germline assignment: CDR1 SEHNR and CDR2 FQNEAQ (reference sequence). The CDR3 totals 15 residues. V was cut by 0 bases and J by 2 bases, with 11 bases left in between. The CDR3 region is CASSLAGTYTYEQYF. CDR3 DNA: TGTGCCAGCAGCTTAGCGGGGACATATACCTACGAGCAGTACTTC.

The gene calls are TRBV9 and TRBJ2-2, with 12 bases fitting TRBD1. J was trimmed by 5 bases and V by 3 bases; bases with no gene match: 5. CDR1 is SGDLS, CDR2 YYNGEE, per germline. The CDR3 covers 16 residues. The CDR3 sequence is CASSGRGQGATGELFF. The CDR3 region has the DNA TGTGCCAGCAGCGGACGGGGACAGGGGGCTACCGGGGAGCTGTTTTTT.

The chain couples TRBV28 to TRBJ2-5; weak D call: TRBD2 (5 bases). Germline CDR1 reads MDHEN; CDR2 reads SYDVKM. CDR3 length: 15 amino acids. The V gene lost 6 bases and the J gene lost 5 bases, with 19 bases spanning the gap. The CDR3 protein is CASSLGRGLGETQYF. The CDR3 coding sequence is TGTGCCAGCAGCCTAGGACGCGGGCTTGGTGAGACCCAGTACTTC.

This rearrangement joins TRBV7-2 to TRBJ2-2, with D perhaps TRBD1 (6 bases). CDR1 is SGHTA and CDR2 is FQGNSA in the germline V gene. Trimming stripped 5 bases from V and 1 base from J, with 17 bases between. This CDR3 spans 17 amino acids. As DNA, the CDR3 is TGTGCCAGCAGCCTCCCCCAGGGGCGGAGGAACACCGGGGAGCTGTTTTTT. This sequence encodes CASSLPQGRRNTGELFF.